The subject of this entry is one TCR beta chain. The ends were cut back, 0 bases at V and 8 bases at J, with 14 bases in the middle. Germline loops: CDR1 SGHKS, CDR2 YYEKEE (reference sequence). This CDR3 comprises 14 residues. Measured with immunoSEQ multiplex PCR; TCRdb has only the in-frame clones, and not every one. The repertoire consists of about 370,000 clones, with over 75% occurring once and the leading ten covering approximately 1%. The sample belongs to a study of blood T cell repertoires in COVID-19. Overall study context: Samples representing acute and convalescent COVID-19 were sourced from the United States, Italy and Spain.

Participants spanned ages roughly 18 to 90 years and resided in about two dozen US areas. The sample taken for sequencing was PBMCs or T cells enriched from blood (not recorded which). The clonotype originates from a man aged 18 to 30 who had recovered from COVID-19. The chain links TRBV5-5 to TRBJ1-2; tentative D call: TRBD1 (6 bases). The CDR3 loop is CASSLAQGSGGYTF. As DNA, the CDR3 is TGTGCCAGCAGCTTGGCCCAGGGGTCGGGCGGCTACACCTTC. Together with reference TRBV5-5 and TRBJ1-2, the CDR3 gives the full variable domain: DAGVTQSPTHLIKTRGQQVTLRCSPISGHKSVSWYQQVLGQGPQFIFQYYEKEERGRGNFPDRFSARQFPNYSSELNVNALLLGDSALYLCASSLAQGSGGYTFGSGTRLTVV.